This T cell receptor beta chain emerged from a study of post-analysis software for immune sequencing data. Study-level background: There were relapsing-remitting, secondary progressive and progressive-relapsing multiple sclerosis among the disease courses included. Study-level points and caveats: When compared against controls, multiple sclerosis patients showed significantly lower normalized Chao1 diversity. Patients carried several TRBV segments more frequently than controls did, and TRBV5-6, TRBV5-1 and TRBV20-1 were among them. Samples from one preparation batch, clustered by F measure, grouped strongly together.

This clonotype has just a few counts. The antigen remains unidentified. Trimming cost V 4 bases and J 6 bases; bases outside gene matches: 11. Germline V CDR1 and CDR2: SGHRS, YFSETQ. This CDR3 contains 15 residues. Unique molecular identifiers were carried by the TCR beta cDNA libraries. It was from about 0.98 to 11 million T cells that about half a million cDNA molecules came. From the PCR reads, TCRdb called clonotypes with MiXCR, one entry per CDR3 protein. The sample shows 700,000 to 900,000 distinct CDR3 sequences, more than 45% of them seen only once. The origin of this receptor is a girl aged 10 to 17 with multiple sclerosis. The rearrangement links TRBV5-1 to TRBJ2-7; 9 bases fit TRBD1. The sample taken for sequencing was blood. This CDR3 is CASSTTGQGAGEQYF. The CDR3, as DNA: TGCGCCAGCAGCACCACGGGACAGGGTGCAGGCGAGCAGTACTTC.